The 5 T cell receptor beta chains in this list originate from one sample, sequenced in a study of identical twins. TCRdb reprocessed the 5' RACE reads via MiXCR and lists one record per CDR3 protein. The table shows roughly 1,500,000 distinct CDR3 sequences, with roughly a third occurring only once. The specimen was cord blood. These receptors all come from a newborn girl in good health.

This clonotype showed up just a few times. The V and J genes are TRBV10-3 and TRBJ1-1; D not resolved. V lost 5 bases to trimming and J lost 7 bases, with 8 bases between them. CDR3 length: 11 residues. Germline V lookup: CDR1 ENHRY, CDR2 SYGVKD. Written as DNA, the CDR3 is TGTGCCATCAGTATTTATGGTGAAGCTTTCTTT. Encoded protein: CAISIYGEAFF.

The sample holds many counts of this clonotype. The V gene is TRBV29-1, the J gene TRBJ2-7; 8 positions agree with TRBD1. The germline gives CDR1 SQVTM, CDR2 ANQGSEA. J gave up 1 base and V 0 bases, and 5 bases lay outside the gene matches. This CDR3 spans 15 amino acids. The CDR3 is CSVEDGRDRSYEQYF. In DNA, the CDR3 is TGCAGCGTTGAAGATGGCCGGGACAGGTCCTACGAGCAGTACTTC.

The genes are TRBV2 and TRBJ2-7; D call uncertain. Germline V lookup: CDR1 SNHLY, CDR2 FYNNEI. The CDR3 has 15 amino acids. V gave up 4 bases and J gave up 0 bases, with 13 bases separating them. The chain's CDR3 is CASSAPIISSYEQYF. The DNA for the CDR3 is TGTGCCAGCAGTGCCCCGATTATTAGCTCCTACGAGCAGTACTTC.

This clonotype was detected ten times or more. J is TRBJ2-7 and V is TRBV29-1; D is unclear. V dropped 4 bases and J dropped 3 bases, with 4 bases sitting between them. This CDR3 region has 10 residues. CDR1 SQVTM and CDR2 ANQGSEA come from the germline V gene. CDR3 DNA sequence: TGCAGCGTTGGGGACTACGAGCAGTACTTC. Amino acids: CSVGDYEQYF.

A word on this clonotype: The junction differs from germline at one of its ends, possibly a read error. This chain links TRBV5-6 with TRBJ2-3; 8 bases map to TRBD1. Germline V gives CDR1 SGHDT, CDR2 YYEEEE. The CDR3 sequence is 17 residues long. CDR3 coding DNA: TGTGCCAGCAGCTTTCGACTTCAGGGGGCGGGCACAAATACGCAGTATTTT. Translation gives CASSFRLQGAGTNTQYF. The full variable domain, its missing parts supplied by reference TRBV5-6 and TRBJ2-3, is DAGVTQSPTHLIKTRGQQVTLRCSPKSGHDTVSWYQQALGQGPQFIFQYYEEEERQRGNFPDRFSGHQFPNYSSELNVNALLLGDSALYLCASSFRLQGAGTNTQYFGPGTRLTVL.